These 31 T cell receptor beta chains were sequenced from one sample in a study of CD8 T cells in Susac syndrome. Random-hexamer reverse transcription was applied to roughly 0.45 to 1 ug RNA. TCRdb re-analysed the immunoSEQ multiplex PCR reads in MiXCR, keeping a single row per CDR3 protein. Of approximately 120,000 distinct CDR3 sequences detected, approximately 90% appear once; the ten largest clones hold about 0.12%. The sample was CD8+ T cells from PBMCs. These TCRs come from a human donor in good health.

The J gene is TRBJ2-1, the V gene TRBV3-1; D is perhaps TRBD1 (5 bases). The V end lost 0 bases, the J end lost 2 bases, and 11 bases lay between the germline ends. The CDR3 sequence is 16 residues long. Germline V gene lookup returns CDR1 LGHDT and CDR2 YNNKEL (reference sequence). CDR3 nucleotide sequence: TGTGCCAGCAGCCAAGATTCAGGGATTGCCTACAATGAGCAGTTCTTC. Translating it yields CASSQDSGIAYNEQFF.

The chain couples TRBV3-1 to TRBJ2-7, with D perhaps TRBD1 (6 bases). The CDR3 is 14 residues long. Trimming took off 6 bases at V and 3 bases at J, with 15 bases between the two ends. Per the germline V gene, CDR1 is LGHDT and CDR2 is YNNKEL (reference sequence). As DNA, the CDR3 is TGTGCCAGCAGAGCAGGGGTAGGTCTCTACGAGCAGTACTTC. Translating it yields CASRAGVGLYEQYF.

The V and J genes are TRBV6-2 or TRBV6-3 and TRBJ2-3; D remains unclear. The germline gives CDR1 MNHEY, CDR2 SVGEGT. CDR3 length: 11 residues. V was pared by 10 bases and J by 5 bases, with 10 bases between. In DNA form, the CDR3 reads TGTGCCACCCGATGGGAAGATACGCAGTATTTT. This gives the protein CATRWEDTQYF.

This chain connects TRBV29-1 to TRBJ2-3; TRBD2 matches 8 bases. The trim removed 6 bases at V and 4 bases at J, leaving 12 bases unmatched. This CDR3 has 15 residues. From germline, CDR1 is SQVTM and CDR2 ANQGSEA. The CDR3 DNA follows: TGCAGCGTCTCTGCCAGCGGGAGTCAAGCAGATACGCAGTATTTT. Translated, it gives CSVSASGSQADTQYF.

The CDR3 sequence is CASRGDSYNEQFF. DNA for the CDR3: TGTGCCAGCAGGGGGGACTCGTACAATGAGCAGTTCTTC. This chain links TRBV7-2 with TRBJ2-1, with D possibly matching TRBD2 (6 bases). The CDR3 extends over 13 amino acids. Trimming stripped 6 bases from V and 4 bases from J, with 10 bases between. Germline CDR1 SGHTA, CDR2 FQGNSA.

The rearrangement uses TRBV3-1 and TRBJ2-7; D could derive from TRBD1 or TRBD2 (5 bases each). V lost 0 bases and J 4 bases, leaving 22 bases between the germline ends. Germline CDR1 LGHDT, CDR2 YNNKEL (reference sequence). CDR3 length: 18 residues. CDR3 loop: CASSQESRSRGLVYEQYF. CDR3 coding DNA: TGTGCCAGCAGCCAAGAAAGCCGATCTCGGGGCCTTGTGTACGAGCAGTACTTC.

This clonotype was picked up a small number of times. CDR3 DNA: TGTGCCAGCAGCCGGGTAGCGGGAGCCTACGAGCAGTACTTC. Its protein product is CASSRVAGAYEQYF. This rearrangement joins TRBV6-1 to TRBJ2-7; TRBD2 matches at 9 bases. Trimming took 6 bases from V and 2 from J; bases not matched to a gene: 5. In germline, CDR1 is MNHNS, CDR2 SASEGT. CDR3 length: 14 residues.

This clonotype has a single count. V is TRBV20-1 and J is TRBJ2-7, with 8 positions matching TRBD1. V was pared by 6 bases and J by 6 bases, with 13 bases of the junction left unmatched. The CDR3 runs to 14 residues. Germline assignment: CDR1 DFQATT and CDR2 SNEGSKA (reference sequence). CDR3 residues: CSALGPARGPEQYF. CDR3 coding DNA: TGCAGTGCACTAGGCCCGGCCAGGGGGCCCGAGCAGTACTTC.

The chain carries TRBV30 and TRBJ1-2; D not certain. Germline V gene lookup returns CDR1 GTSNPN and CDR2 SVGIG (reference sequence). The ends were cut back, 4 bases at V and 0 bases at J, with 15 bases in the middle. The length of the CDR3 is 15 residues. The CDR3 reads CAWKRNRQTNYGYTF. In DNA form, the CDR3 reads TGTGCCTGGAAACGGAACAGACAAACTAACTATGGCTACACCTTC.

This CDR3 is CASRTGGGQPQHF. The CDR3 DNA follows: TGTGCCAGCAGAACAGGGGGCGGTCAGCCCCAGCATTTT. This chain uses TRBV28 with TRBJ1-5, with TRBD1 matching over 9 bases. This CDR3 comprises 13 residues. Germline loops: CDR1 MDHEN, CDR2 SYDVKM. The ends lost 6 bases at V and 6 bases at J; junction bases unmatched: 3.

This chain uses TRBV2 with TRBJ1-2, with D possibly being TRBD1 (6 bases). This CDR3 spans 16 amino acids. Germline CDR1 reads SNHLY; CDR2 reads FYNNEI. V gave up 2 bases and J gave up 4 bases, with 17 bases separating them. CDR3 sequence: CASSERRTERAYGYTF. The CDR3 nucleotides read TGTGCCAGCAGTGAAAGGAGGACAGAACGGGCCTATGGCTACACCTTC.

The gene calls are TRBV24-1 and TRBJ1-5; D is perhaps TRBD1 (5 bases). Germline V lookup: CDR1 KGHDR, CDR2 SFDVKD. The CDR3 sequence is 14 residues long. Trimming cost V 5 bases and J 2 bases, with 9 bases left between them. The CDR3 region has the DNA TGTGCCACCAGTGCGTCGGGGGGCAATCAGCCCCAGCATTTT. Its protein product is CATSASGGNQPQHF.

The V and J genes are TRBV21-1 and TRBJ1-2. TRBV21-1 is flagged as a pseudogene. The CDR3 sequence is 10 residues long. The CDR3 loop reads CASSNYGYTF. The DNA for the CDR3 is TGTGCCAGCAGCAACTATGGCTACACCTTC.

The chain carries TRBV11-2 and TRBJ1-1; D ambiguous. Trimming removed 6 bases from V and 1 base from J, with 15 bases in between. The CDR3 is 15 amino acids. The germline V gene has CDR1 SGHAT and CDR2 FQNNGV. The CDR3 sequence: CASSLFGRKNTEAFF. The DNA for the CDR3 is TGTGCCAGCAGTTTATTTGGTAGGAAGAACACTGAAGCTTTCTTT.

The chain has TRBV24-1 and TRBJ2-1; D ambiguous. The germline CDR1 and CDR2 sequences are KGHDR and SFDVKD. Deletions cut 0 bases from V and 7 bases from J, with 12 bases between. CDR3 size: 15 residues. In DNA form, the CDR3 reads TGTGCCACCAGTGATTTGATAGATGGCAAAAATGAGCAGTTCTTC. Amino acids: CATSDLIDGKNEQFF.

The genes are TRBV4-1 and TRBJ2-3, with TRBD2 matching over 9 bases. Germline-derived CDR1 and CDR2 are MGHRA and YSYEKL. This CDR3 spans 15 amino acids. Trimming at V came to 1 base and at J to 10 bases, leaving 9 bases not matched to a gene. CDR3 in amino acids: CASSQGETSGSAQYF. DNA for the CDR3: TGCGCCAGCAGCCAAGGAGAGACTAGCGGCTCAGCGCAGTATTTT.

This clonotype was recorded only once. CDR3 in DNA: TGTGCCAGCAGCTTAGGGCCACCTTGGGGGGGCCAGTCCGGTACGCAGTATTTT. Its protein is CASSLGPPWGGQSGTQYF. The chain links TRBV7-3 to TRBJ2-3, with D perhaps TRBD2 (7 bases). The CDR3 contains 18 residues. V dropped 2 bases and J dropped 8 bases, with 26 bases sitting between them. Per the germline V gene, CDR1 is SGHTA and CDR2 is FQGTGA.

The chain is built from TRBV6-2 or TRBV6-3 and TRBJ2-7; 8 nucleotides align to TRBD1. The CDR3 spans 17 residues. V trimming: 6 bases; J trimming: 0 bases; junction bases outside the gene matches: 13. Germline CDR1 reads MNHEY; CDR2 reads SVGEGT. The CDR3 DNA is TGTGCCAGCAGCCTCAGGGGGCTCGGGGTTCCCTCCTACGAGCAGTACTTC. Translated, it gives CASSLRGLGVPSYEQYF.

In nucleotides, the CDR3 is TGTGCCAGTAGTATAGGGGGAGGGACAGGGATACAAGAGACCCAGTACTTC. Its protein is CASSIGGGTGIQETQYF. This chain connects TRBV19 to TRBJ2-5; 9 bases are a match to TRBD1. V lost 1 base to trimming and J lost 2 bases; unmatched junction nucleotides: 8. The CDR3 has 17 residues. Per the germline V gene, CDR1 is LNHDA and CDR2 is SQIVND (reference sequence).

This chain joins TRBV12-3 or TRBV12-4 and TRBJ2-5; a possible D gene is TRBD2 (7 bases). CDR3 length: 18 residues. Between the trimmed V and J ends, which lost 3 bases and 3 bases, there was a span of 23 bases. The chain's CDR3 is CASSLGASGGGLEETQYF. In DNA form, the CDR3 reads TGTGCCAGCAGTTTGGGGGCTAGCGGAGGGGGGTTAGAAGAGACCCAGTACTTC.

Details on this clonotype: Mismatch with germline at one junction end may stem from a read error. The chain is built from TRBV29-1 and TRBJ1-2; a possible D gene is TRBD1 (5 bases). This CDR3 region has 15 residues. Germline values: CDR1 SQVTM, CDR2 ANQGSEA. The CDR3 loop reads CSVELAGSNNYSYTF. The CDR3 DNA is TGCAGCGTTGAGTTAGCAGGGTCCAACAACTATAGCTACACCTTC.

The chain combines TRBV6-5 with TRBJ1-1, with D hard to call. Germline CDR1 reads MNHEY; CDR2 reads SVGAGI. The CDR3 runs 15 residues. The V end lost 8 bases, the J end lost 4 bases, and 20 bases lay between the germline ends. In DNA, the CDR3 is TGTGCCAGCGGTCTTACTGGACCGGGCGGCACTGAAGCTTTCTTT. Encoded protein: CASGLTGPGGTEAFF.

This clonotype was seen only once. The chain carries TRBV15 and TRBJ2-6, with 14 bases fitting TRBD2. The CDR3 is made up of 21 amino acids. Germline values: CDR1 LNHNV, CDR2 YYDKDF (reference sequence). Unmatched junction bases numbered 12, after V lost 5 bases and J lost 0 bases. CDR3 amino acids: CATSPPGLAGVSLSGANVLTF. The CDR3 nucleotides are TGTGCCACCAGCCCTCCGGGACTAGCGGGAGTTTCCCTCTCTGGGGCCAACGTCCTGACTTTC.

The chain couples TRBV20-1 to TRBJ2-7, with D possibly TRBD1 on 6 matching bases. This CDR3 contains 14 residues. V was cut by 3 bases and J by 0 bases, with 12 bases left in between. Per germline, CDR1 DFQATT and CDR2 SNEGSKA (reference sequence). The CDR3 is CSASGQLSSYEQYF. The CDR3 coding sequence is TGCAGTGCTAGCGGACAGCTAAGCTCCTACGAGCAGTACTTC.

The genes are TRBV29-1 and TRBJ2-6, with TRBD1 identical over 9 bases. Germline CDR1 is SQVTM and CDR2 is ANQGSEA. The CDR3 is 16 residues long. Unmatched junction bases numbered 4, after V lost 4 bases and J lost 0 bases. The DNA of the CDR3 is TGCAGCGTTGCTACAGGGGGCGGCTCTGGGGCCAACGTCCTGACTTTC. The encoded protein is CSVATGGGSGANVLTF.

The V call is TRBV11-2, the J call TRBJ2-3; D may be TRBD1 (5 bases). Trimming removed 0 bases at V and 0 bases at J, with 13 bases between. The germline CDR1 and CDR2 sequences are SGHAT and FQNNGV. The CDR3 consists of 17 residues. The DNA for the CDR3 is TGTGCCAGCAGCTTAGACCCGACAGCGCTAAGCACAGATACGCAGTATTTT. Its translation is CASSLDPTALSTDTQYF.

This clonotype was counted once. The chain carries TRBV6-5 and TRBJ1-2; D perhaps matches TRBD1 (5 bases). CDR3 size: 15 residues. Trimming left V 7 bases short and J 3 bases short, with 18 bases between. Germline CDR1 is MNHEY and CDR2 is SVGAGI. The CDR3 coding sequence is TGTGCCAGCACCACCGCGGTGGGGCTTGACTATGGCTACACCTTC. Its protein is CASTTAVGLDYGYTF.

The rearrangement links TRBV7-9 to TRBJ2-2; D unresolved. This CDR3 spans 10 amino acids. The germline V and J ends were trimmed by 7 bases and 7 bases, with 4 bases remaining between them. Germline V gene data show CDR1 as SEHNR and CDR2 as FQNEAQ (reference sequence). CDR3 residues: CASTLGELFF. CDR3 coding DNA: TGTGCCAGCACCCTCGGGGAGCTGTTTTTT.

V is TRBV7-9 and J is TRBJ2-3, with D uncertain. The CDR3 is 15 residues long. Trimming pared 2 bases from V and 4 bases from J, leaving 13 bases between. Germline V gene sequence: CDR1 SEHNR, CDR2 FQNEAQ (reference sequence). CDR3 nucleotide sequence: TGTGCCAGCAGCTTATGGAGTAGGGAAGCAGATACGCAGTATTTT. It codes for CASSLWSREADTQYF.

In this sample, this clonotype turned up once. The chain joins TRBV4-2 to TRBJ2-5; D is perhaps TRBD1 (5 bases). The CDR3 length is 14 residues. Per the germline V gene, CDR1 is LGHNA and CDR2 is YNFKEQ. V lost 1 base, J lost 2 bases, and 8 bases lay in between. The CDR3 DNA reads TGTGCCAGCAGCCAAGTGGACACTCAAGAGACCCAGTACTTC. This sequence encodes CASSQVDTQETQYF.

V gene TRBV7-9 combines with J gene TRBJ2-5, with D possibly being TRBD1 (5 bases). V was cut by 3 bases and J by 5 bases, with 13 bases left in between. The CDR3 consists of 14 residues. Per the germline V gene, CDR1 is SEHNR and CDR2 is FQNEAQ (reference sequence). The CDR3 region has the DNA TGTGCCAGCAGCTTGACAGTCGGCATGGAGACCCAGTACTTC. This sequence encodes CASSLTVGMETQYF.